Each of the 30 T cell receptor beta chains below was sequenced from the same sample in a study of CD8+CD57+ T cells in acquired aplastic anemia. An expansion of CD8+CD57+ cells by flow cytometry had been shown in patients chosen for sequencing. Genomic DNA acted as the template from which TCR beta VDJ combination and CDR3 sequence profiling were carried out. TCRdb re-called the reads with MiXCR, one entry per CDR3 protein. The sample includes under 250,000 distinct CDR3 sequences, approximately 60% of them seen just once. The sequenced material came from sorted CD4+, CD8+, or CD8+CD57+ T cells (not recorded which) from PBMCs. The receptors originated from a human donor with aplastic anemia.

The rearrangement links TRBV2 to TRBJ2-3; D remains unclear. CDR1 and CDR2 (germline): SNHLY, FYNNEI. V lost 0 bases to trimming and J lost 2 bases, with 15 bases between them. The CDR3 sequence is 17 residues long. Here the CDR3 reads CASSEARRVRFTDTQYF. The CDR3 DNA reads as TGTGCCAGCAGTGAAGCCCGGCGAGTCCGGTTCACAGATACGCAGTATTTT. The full variable domain, rest sourced from reference TRBV2 and TRBJ2-3, is EPEVTQTPSHQVTQMGQEVILRCVPISNHLYFYWYRQILGQKVEFLVSFYNNEISEKSEIFDDQFSVERPDGSNFTLKIRSTKLEDSAMYFCASSEARRVRFTDTQYFGPGTRLTVL.

The chain has TRBV9 and TRBJ2-7; a weak D match, TRBD1 (7 bases). CDR3 length: 15 residues. Germline V gene sequence: CDR1 SGDLS, CDR2 YYNGEE. V lost 1 base and J 3 bases, leaving 14 bases between the germline ends. Written as DNA, the CDR3 is TGTGCCAGCAGCGTAAACCCAGGGGGGAGCTACGAGCAGTACTTC. This encodes CASSVNPGGSYEQYF.

This clonotype appeared many times. V and J are TRBV7-9 and TRBJ2-7, with D perhaps TRBD2 (5 bases). The germline gives CDR1 SEHNR, CDR2 FQNEAQ (reference sequence). V was cut by 5 bases and J by 1 base, with 12 bases left in between. The CDR3 is 14 residues long. This chain's CDR3 is CASSPRVGSYEQYF. The CDR3 DNA sequence: TGTGCCAGCAGCCCGCGGGTGGGTTCCTACGAGCAGTACTTC.

The CDR3 sequence: CAISEGLTSQETQYF. The DNA for the CDR3 is TGTGCCATCAGTGAAGGGTTGACTAGCCAAGAGACCCAGTACTTC. V usage is TRBV10-3 and J usage is TRBJ2-5; perhaps TRBD2 as D (6 bases). The CDR3 runs 15 residues. Germline assignment: CDR1 ENHRY and CDR2 SYGVKD. V shed 3 bases and J shed 1 base, with 12 bases lying between them.

The chain carries TRBV10-3 and TRBJ2-7; possibly TRBD2 for D (7 bases). Germline values: CDR1 ENHRY, CDR2 SYGVKD. CDR3 length equals 15 residues. Trimming left V 3 bases short and J 9 bases short, with 21 bases between. CDR3 in amino acids: CAISELRGGDGGQYF. Written as DNA, the CDR3 is TGTGCCATCAGTGAACTTAGAGGGGGGGATGGGGGGCAGTACTTC.

The J gene is TRBJ2-7, the V gene TRBV5-1; tentative D call: TRBD1 (6 bases). Germline assignment: CDR1 SGHRS and CDR2 YFSETQ. The CDR3 sequence is 14 residues long. V was cut by 4 bases and J by 6 bases, with 17 bases left in between. CDR3 bases: TGCGCCAGCAGCCCGGACAGCGCGTCGGGCGAGCAGTACTTC. Translating gives CASSPDSASGEQYF.

The chain links TRBV2 to TRBJ2-3, with D perhaps TRBD2 (6 bases). Trimming took 6 bases from V and 2 from J, leaving 21 bases between them. This CDR3 is 17 amino acids long. Germline lookup yields CDR1 SNHLY and CDR2 FYNNEI. The CDR3 loop is CASSLPVGGASTDTQYF. CDR3 DNA sequence: TGTGCCAGCAGCCTCCCAGTGGGCGGGGCATCCACAGATACGCAGTATTTT.

This clonotype has only one observation. This CDR3 reads CASSSPGSGANVLTF. The CDR3 DNA sequence: TGTGCCAGTAGCTCCCCTGGCTCTGGGGCCAACGTCCTGACTTTC. The rearrangement links TRBV19 to TRBJ2-6; no definite D call. Germline-derived CDR1 and CDR2 are LNHDA and SQIVND (reference sequence). The V and J ends lost 6 bases and 0 bases respectively, with 9 bases between them. The CDR3 has 15 residues.

V is TRBV29-1 and J is TRBJ1-1; 8 bases agree with TRBD1. Trimming removed 6 bases from V and 1 base from J; junction bases left unmatched: 4. CDR3 length: 13 amino acids. Germline V gene lookup returns CDR1 SQVTM and CDR2 ANQGSEA. This CDR3 is CSVAGQENTEAFF. CDR3 bases: TGCAGCGTGGCGGGACAGGAGAACACTGAAGCTTTCTTT. The full variable domain, with the rest looked up from reference TRBV29-1 and TRBJ1-1, is SAVISQKPSRDICQRGTSLTIQCQVDSQVTMMFWYRQQPGQSLTLIATANQGSEATYESGFVIDKFPISRPNLTFSTLTVSNMSPEDSSIYLCSVAGQENTEAFFGQGTRLTVV.

This rearrangement joins TRBV20-1 to TRBJ2-7, with 8 bases matching TRBD2. The V and J ends lost 4 bases and 3 bases, in that order; junction bases with no gene match: 14. CDR1 and CDR2 (germline): DFQATT, SNEGSKA (reference sequence). The CDR3 extends over 16 amino acids. For the CDR3, the DNA is TGCAGTGCTAACGTTGGAATCTCTAGCGGGTTCTACGAGCAGTACTTC. Its translation is CSANVGISSGFYEQYF.

Ten or more counts support this clonotype. The chain is built from TRBV9 and TRBJ2-3; D is possibly TRBD2 (5 bases). The CDR3 has 13 residues. Germline V lookup: CDR1 SGDLS, CDR2 YYNGEE. The germline V and J ends were trimmed by 3 bases and 6 bases, with 11 bases remaining between them. The DNA for the CDR3 is TGTGCCAGCAGCGCCCTAGCTGAGGATACGCAGTATTTT. The encoded protein is CASSALAEDTQYF.

V usage is TRBV24-1 and J usage is TRBJ2-5, with D perhaps TRBD2 (6 bases). Trimming stripped 4 bases from V and 1 base from J, with 21 bases between. Germline values: CDR1 KGHDR, CDR2 SFDVKD. The CDR3 is 18 residues long. DNA of the CDR3: TGTGCCACCAGTGACCCAAACCCACCCCGGGAGAGCCAAGAGACCCAGTACTTC. Residues: CATSDPNPPRESQETQYF.

The V call is TRBV19, the J call TRBJ2-2, with 8 bases that match TRBD2. The CDR3 covers 14 residues. Per germline, CDR1 LNHDA and CDR2 SQIVND (reference sequence). Unmatched junction bases numbered 3, after V lost 9 bases and J lost 0 bases. The CDR3 DNA sequence: TGTGCCAGCACTAGCGGTGCGAACACCGGGGAGCTGTTTTTT. This codes for CASTSGANTGELFF.

The chain is built from TRBV25-1 and TRBJ2-2, with a possible D match to TRBD1 (5 bases). The CDR3 runs 14 residues. CDR1 and CDR2 (germline): MGHDK, SYGVNS. Between the trimmed V and J ends, which lost 5 bases and 7 bases, there was a span of 14 bases. The CDR3 bases are TGTGCCAGCAGTATGAAAGGGGTGAGCGGGGAGCTGTTTTTT. Its protein product is CASSMKGVSGELFF.

The rearrangement uses TRBV29-1 and TRBJ1-4; D call uncertain. The germline V gene has CDR1 SQVTM and CDR2 ANQGSEA. V was clipped by 6 bases and J by 6 bases, with 14 bases between them. The CDR3 totals 13 residues. The CDR3 is CSVKGPGDEKLFF. CDR3 in DNA: TGCAGCGTAAAGGGTCCGGGAGATGAAAAACTGTTTTTT.

About this clonotype itself: A much larger clone differs from this one at a single base, so this may be a read error. The rearrangement uses TRBV7-3 and TRBJ2-7, with a weak D call TRBD2 (6 bases). Trimming removed 6 bases at V and 1 base at J, with 13 bases between. Germline CDR1 is SGHTA and CDR2 is FQGTGA. CDR3 length: 14 amino acids. The chain's CDR3 is CASSYTGGSYEQYF. As DNA, the CDR3 is TGTGCCAGCAGTTACACCGGGGGATCCTACGAGCAGTACTTC.

This clonotype was recorded many times. The genes are TRBV20-1 and TRBJ1-2; D is perhaps TRBD1 (5 bases). V shed 3 bases and J shed 12 bases, with 14 bases lying between them. Germline V gene lookup returns CDR1 DFQATT and CDR2 SNEGSKA (reference sequence). The CDR3 runs to 11 residues. CDR3 DNA sequence: TGCAGTGCTAGTACTGGGGGAAGAGACACCTTC. Protein sequence: CSASTGGRDTF.

This clonotype was seen a handful of times. The V gene is TRBV2, the J gene TRBJ2-1, with 11 bases identical to TRBD2. The CDR3 consists of 17 residues. The junction had 10 bases not matched to a gene; V was cut back by 6 bases and J by 3 bases. Germline CDR1 and CDR2: SNHLY and FYNNEI. This CDR3 is CASSYSALAGVYNEQFF. CDR3 nucleotide sequence: TGTGCCAGCAGCTACTCTGCACTAGCGGGAGTCTACAATGAGCAGTTCTTC.

The V and J genes are TRBV25-1 and TRBJ2-3, with TRBD2 matching over 11 bases. CDR1 and CDR2 (germline): MGHDK, SYGVNS. The ends lost 2 bases at V and 1 base at J; junction bases unmatched: 8. The CDR3 spans 18 residues. The chain's CDR3 is CASSEGGLAGGRTDTQYF. The CDR3 DNA follows: TGTGCCAGCAGTGAAGGGGGGTTAGCGGGAGGGCGCACAGATACGCAGTATTTT.

There are many counts of this clonotype. The rearrangement links TRBV7-3 to TRBJ1-2, with D hard to call. The CDR3 contains 13 residues. Germline CDR1 reads SGHTA; CDR2 reads FQGTGA. Trimming left V 2 bases short and J 1 base short, with 5 bases between. The CDR3 DNA reads as TGTGCCAGCAGCTTAGAGGATAACTATGGCTACACCTTC. The encoded protein is CASSLEDNYGYTF.

In regard to this clonotype: This clone may be a read error of a much larger clone one base away. The chain is built from TRBV7-2 and TRBJ1-6; D is uncertain. The CDR3 is 11 amino acids. The V and J ends lost 1 base and 17 bases respectively, with 9 bases between them. The germline CDR1 and CDR2 sequences are SGHTA and FQGNSA. The CDR3 nucleotides read TGTGCCAGCAGCTTAGACAGTCTCATCCACTTT. This codes for CASSLDSLIHF.

This chain links TRBV24-1 with TRBJ1-1; no firm D call. V was pared by 2 bases and J by 8 bases, with 11 bases between. CDR1 is KGHDR, CDR2 SFDVKD, per germline. This CDR3 contains 13 residues. The CDR3 bases are TGTGCCACCAGTGATTCCTCGGGTGGCGAAGCTTTCTTT. Translated, it gives CATSDSSGGEAFF.

This rearrangement joins TRBV24-1 to TRBJ1-2, with D unclear. The CDR3 is 15 amino acids. Trimming left V 4 bases short and J 4 bases short, with 15 bases between. Germline CDR1 reads KGHDR; CDR2 reads SFDVKD. The CDR3 loop reads CATSDPRRSPYGYTF. CDR3 in DNA: TGTGCCACCAGTGACCCGAGACGGTCGCCCTATGGCTACACCTTC.

The chain uses TRBV19 and TRBJ1-2; D not certain. From germline, CDR1 is LNHDA and CDR2 SQIVND (reference sequence). The V gene lost 5 bases and the J gene lost 3 bases, with 7 bases spanning the gap. The CDR3 totals 12 residues. The CDR3 spells CASSPRDYGYTF. In DNA form, the CDR3 reads TGTGCCAGTAGTCCCCGAGACTATGGCTACACCTTC.

This sequence joins TRBV20-1 and TRBJ2-7; 9 bases match TRBD1. This CDR3 is built from 13 residues. V gave up 7 bases and J gave up 5 bases; unmatched junction bases: 9. The germline V gene has CDR1 DFQATT and CDR2 SNEGSKA (reference sequence). The CDR3 sequence is CSVGRDRVNEQYF. DNA of the CDR3: TGCAGTGTTGGCCGGGACAGGGTCAACGAGCAGTACTTC.

This clonotype appeared a few times. CDR3 bases: TGCAGTGCTAGAGGCATCCCAGGGCAGGGTGGTGATGGCTACACCTTC. Amino acids: CSARGIPGQGGDGYTF. The gene calls are TRBV20-1 and TRBJ1-2, with D possibly being TRBD1 (5 bases). The CDR3 contains 16 residues. The ends were cut back, 1 base at V and 6 bases at J, with 21 bases in the middle. Looked up from germline, CDR1 is DFQATT and CDR2 is SNEGSKA (reference sequence).

The rearrangement uses TRBV10-3 and TRBJ1-1; D gene unclear. V dropped 4 bases and J dropped 0 bases, with 12 bases sitting between them. The CDR3 covers 15 residues. The germline gives CDR1 ENHRY, CDR2 SYGVKD. The CDR3 region has the DNA TGTGCCATCAGTGGTTCCGGACGGATGAACACTGAAGCTTTCTTT. It encodes CAISGSGRMNTEAFF.

The chain joins TRBV5-1 to TRBJ2-7; D gene uncertain. Germline CDR1 reads SGHRS; CDR2 reads YFSETQ. The V end lost 0 bases, the J end lost 3 bases, and 10 bases lay between the germline ends. The CDR3 has 14 residues. The CDR3 region is CASSLDGVGYEQYF. The CDR3 coding sequence is TGCGCCAGCAGCTTGGATGGGGTTGGCTACGAGCAGTACTTC. The whole variable domain, remainder taken from reference TRBV5-1 and TRBJ2-7, is KAGVTQTPRYLIKTRGQQVTLSCSPISGHRSVSWYQQTPGQGLQFLFEYFSETQRNKGNFPGRFSGRQFSNSRSEMNVSTLELGDSALYLCASSLDGVGYEQYFGPGTRLTVT.

The chain has TRBV10-3 and TRBJ2-5; maybe TRBD2 (6 bases). Germline assignment: CDR1 ENHRY and CDR2 SYGVKD. Trimming removed 0 bases from V and 1 base from J, with 9 bases in between. This CDR3 has 15 residues. The CDR3 nucleotides are TGTGCCATCAGTGAGTCGGAGGGGAGCCAAGAGACCCAGTACTTC. Protein product: CAISESEGSQETQYF.

This clonotype has a handful of counts. This chain links TRBV5-1 with TRBJ2-1, with a possible D match to TRBD1 (6 bases). Trimming took off 4 bases at V and 9 bases at J, with 11 bases between the two ends. Germline lookup yields CDR1 SGHRS and CDR2 YFSETQ. The CDR3 is made up of 12 amino acids. This CDR3 is CASSREGGEQFF. In DNA, the CDR3 is TGCGCCAGCAGCAGGGAAGGGGGTGAGCAGTTCTTC.